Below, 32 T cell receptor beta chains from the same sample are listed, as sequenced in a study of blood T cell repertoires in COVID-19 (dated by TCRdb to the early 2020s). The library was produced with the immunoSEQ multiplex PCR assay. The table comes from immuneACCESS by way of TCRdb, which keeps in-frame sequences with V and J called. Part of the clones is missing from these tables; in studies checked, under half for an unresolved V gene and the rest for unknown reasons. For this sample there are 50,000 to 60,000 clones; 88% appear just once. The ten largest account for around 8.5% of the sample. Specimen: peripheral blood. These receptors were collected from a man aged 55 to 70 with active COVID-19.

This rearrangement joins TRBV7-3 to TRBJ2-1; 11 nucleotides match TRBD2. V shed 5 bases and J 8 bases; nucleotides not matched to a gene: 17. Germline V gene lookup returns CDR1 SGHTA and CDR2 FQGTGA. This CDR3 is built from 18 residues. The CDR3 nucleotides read TGTGCCAGCAGCCCAAAGGGTCGTACTAGCGGGAGCATCCATGAGCAGTTCTTC. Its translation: CASSPKGRTSGSIHEQFF.

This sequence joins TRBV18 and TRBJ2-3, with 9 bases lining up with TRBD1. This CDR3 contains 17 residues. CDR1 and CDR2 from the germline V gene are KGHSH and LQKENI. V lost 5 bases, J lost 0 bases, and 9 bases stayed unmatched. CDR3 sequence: CASSELRDRASTDTQYF. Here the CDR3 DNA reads TGTGCCAGCTCAGAACTCCGGGACAGGGCAAGCACAGATACGCAGTATTTT.

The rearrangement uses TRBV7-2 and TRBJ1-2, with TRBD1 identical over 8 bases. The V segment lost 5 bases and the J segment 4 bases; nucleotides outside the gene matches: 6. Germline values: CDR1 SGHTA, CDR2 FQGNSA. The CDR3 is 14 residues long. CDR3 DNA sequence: TGTGCCAGCAGCAAAGGACAGGGAGGCTATGGCTACACCTTC. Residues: CASSKGQGGYGYTF.

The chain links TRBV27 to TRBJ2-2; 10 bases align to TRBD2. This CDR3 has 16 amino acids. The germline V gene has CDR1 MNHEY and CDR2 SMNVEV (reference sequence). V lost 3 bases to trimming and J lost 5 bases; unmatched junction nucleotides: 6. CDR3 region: CASSLNPGLATGELFF. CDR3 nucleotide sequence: TGTGCCAGCAGTTTGAACCCGGGACTAGCGACCGGGGAGCTGTTTTTT.

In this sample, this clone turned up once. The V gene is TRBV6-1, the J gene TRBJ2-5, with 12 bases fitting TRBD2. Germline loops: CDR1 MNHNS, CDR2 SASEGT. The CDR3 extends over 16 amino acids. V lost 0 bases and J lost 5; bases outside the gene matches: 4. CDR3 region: CASSEALTSGSETQYF. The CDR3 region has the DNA TGTGCCAGCAGTGAAGCGCTGACTAGCGGGAGTGAGACCCAGTACTTC.

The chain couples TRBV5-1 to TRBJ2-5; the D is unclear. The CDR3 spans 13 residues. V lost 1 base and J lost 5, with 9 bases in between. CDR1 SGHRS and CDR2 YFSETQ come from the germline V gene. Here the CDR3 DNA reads TGCGCCAGCAGCTTGTCCTCCAGGGAGACCCAGTACTTC. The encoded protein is CASSLSSRETQYF.

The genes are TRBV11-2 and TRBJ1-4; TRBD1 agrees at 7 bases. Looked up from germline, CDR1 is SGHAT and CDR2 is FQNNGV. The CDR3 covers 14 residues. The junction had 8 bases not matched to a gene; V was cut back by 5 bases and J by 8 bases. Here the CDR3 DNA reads TGTGCCAGCAGCCCCTTTAGGGACAGAGAAAAACTGTTTTTT. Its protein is CASSPFRDREKLFF.

CDR3 amino acids: CASSPDGGATYEQYF. The CDR3 DNA reads TGTGCCAGTAGTCCAGACGGGGGGGCCACCTACGAGCAGTACTTC. The chain couples TRBV19 to TRBJ2-7, with 8 bases that match TRBD2. The CDR3 spans 15 residues. Germline CDR1 LNHDA, CDR2 SQIVND (reference sequence). Unmatched junction bases numbered 8, after V lost 5 bases and J lost 2 bases.

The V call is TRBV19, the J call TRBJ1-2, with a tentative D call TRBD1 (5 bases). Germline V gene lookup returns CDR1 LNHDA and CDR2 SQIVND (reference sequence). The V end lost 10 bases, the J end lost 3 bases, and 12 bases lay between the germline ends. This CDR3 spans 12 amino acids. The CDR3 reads CATRGGDYGYTF. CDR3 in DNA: TGTGCCACCCGGGGGGGGGACTATGGCTACACCTTC.

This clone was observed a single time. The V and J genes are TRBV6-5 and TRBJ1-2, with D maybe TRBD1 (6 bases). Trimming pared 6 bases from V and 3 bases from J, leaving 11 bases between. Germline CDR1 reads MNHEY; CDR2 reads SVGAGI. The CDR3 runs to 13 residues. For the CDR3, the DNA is TGTGCCAGCAGCCCGGACAGAGACTATGGCTACACCTTC. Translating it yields CASSPDRDYGYTF.

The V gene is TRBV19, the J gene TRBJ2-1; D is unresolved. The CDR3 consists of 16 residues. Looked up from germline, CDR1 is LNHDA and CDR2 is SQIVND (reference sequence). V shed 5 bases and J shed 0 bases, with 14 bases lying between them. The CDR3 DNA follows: TGTGCCAGTAGTGACCGCGTGCGGAGCTCCTACAATGAGCAGTTCTTC. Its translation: CASSDRVRSSYNEQFF. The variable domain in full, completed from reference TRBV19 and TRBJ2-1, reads DGGITQSPKYLFRKEGQNVTLSCEQNLNHDAMYWYRQDPGQGLRLIYYSQIVNDFQKGDIAEGYSVSREKKESFPLTVTSAQKNPTAFYLCASSDRVRSSYNEQFFGPGTRLTVL.

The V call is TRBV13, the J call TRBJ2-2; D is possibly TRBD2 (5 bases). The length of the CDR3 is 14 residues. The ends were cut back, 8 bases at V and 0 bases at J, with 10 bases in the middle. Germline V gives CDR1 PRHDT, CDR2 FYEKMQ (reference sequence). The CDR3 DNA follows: TGTGCCAGCCGGAGGTCCTCGAACACCGGGGAGCTGTTTTTT. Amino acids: CASRRSSNTGELFF.

The chain's CDR3 is CASSPPDKTYEQYF. In DNA, the CDR3 is TGTGCCAGCAGCCCCCCGGACAAAACATACGAGCAGTACTTC. The V call is TRBV11-2, the J call TRBJ2-7, with D possibly TRBD1 on 5 matching bases. V lost 5 bases to trimming and J lost 4 bases, with 15 bases between them. This CDR3 has 14 amino acids. CDR1 is SGHAT and CDR2 is FQNNGV in the germline V gene.

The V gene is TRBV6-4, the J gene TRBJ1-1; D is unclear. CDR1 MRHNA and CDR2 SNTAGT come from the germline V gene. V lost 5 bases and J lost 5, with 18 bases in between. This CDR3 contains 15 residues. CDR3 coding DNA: TGTGCCAGCAGTCAACAGACATTACCTGGGACTGAAGCTTTCTTT. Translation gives CASSQQTLPGTEAFF.

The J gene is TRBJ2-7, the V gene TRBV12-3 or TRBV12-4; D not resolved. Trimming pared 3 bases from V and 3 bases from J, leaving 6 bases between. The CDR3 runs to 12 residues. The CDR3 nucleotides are TGTGCCAGCAGTTTTGGCAGCTACGAGCAGTACTTC. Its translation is CASSFGSYEQYF.

DNA of the CDR3: TGTGCCAGCAGCCCCGGGGACAGGGTTCGGACTGAAGCTTTCTTT. The encoded protein is CASSPGDRVRTEAFF. The chain joins TRBV7-3 to TRBJ1-1, with 9 bases lining up with TRBD1. The length of the CDR3 is 15 residues. The ends lost 5 bases at V and 5 bases at J; junction bases unmatched: 9. Germline assignment: CDR1 SGHTA and CDR2 FQGTGA.

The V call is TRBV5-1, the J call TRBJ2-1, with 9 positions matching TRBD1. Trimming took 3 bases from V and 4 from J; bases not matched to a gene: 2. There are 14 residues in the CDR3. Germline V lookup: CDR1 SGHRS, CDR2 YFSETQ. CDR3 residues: CASSSGTGYNEQFF. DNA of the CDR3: TGCGCCAGCAGCTCCGGGACAGGGTACAATGAGCAGTTCTTC.

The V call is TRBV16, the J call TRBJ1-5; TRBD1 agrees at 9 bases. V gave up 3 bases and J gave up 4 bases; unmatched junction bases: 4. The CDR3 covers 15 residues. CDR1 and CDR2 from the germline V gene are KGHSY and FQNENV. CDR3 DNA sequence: TGTGCCAGCAGCCAGGACAGGGGCGCGAATCAGCCCCAGCATTTT. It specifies CASSQDRGANQPQHF.

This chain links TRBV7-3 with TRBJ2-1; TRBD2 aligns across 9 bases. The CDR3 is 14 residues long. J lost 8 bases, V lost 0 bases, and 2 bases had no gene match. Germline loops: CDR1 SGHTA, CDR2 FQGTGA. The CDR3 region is CASSLTSGSDEQFF. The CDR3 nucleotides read TGTGCCAGCAGCTTAACTAGCGGGAGTGATGAGCAGTTCTTC. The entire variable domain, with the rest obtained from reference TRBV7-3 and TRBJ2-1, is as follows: GAGVSQTPSNKVTEKGKYVELRCDPISGHTALYWYRQSLGQGPEFLIYFQGTGAADDSGLPNDRFFAVRPEGSVSTLKIQRTERGDSAVYLCASSLTSGSDEQFFGPGTRLTVL.

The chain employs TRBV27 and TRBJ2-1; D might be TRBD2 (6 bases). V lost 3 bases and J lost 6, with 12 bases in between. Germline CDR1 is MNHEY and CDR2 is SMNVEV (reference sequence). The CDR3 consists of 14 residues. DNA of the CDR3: TGTGCCAGCAGTTTCCTCGGGAGTCCCAATGAGCAGTTCTTC. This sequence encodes CASSFLGSPNEQFF.

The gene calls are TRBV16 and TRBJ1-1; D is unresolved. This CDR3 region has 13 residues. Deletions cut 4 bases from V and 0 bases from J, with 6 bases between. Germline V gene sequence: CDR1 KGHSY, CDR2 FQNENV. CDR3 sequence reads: CASSPQVNTEAFF. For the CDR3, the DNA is TGTGCCAGCAGCCCTCAGGTGAACACTGAAGCTTTCTTT.

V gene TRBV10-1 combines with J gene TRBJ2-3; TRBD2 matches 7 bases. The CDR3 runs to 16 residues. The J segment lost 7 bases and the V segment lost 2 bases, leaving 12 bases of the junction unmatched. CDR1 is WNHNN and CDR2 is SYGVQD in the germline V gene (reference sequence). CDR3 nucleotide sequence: TGCGCCAGCAGTGAGGAGTACGGACTAGACCCCCATACGCAGTATTTT. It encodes CASSEEYGLDPHTQYF.

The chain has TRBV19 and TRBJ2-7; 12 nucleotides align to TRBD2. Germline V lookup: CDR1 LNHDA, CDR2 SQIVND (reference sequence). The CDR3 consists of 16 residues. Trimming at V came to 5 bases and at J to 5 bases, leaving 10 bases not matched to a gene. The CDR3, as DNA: TGTGCCAGTAGTCTGGGACTAGCGGGTGCCCGTCACGAGCAGTACTTC. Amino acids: CASSLGLAGARHEQYF.

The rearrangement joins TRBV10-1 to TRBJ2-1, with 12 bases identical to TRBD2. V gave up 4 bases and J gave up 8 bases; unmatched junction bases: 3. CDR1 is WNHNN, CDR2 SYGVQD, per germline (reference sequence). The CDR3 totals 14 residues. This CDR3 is CASSVTSGSYEQFF. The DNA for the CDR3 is TGCGCCAGCAGTGTGACTAGCGGGAGCTATGAGCAGTTCTTC.

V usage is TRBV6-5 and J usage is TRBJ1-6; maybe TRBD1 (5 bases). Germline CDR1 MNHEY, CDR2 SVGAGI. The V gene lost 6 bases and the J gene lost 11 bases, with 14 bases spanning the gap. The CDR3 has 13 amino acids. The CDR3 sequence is CASRFQGRTPLHF. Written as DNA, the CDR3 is TGTGCCAGCAGGTTCCAGGGTAGAACACCCCTCCACTTT.

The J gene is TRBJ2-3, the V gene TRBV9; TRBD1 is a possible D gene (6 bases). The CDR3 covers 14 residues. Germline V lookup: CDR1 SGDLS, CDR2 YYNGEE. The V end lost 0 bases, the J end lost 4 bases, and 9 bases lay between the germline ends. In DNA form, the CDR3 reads TGTGCCAGCAGCGTAGGAAGGACAGCAGATACGCAGTATTTT. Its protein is CASSVGRTADTQYF.

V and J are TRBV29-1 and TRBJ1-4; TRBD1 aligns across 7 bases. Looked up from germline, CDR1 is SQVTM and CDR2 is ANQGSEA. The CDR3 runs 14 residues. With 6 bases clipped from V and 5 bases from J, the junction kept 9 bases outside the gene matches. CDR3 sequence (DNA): TGCAGCGTCGAGGGTACAGGGGCCAATGAAAAACTGTTTTTT. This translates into CSVEGTGANEKLFF.

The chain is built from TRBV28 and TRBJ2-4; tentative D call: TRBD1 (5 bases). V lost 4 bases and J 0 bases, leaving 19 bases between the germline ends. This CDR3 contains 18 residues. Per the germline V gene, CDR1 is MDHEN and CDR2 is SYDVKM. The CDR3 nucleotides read TGTGCCAGCAGTTCCAATTTTCGGCAGGGAATAGCCAAAAACATTCAGTACTTC. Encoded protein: CASSSNFRQGIAKNIQYF. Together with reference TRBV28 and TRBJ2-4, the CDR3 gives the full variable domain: DVKVTQSSRYLVKRTGEKVFLECVQDMDHENMFWYRQDPGLGLRLIYFSYDVKMKEKGDIPEGYSVSREKKERFSLILESASTNQTSMYLCASSSNFRQGIAKNIQYFGAGTRLSVL.

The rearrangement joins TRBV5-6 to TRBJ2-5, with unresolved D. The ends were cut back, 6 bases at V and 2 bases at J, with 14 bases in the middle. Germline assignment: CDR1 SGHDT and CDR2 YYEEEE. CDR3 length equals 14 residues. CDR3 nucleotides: TGTGCCAGCAAGCCTTTCGGGTTACAAGAGACCCAGTACTTC. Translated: CASKPFGLQETQYF.

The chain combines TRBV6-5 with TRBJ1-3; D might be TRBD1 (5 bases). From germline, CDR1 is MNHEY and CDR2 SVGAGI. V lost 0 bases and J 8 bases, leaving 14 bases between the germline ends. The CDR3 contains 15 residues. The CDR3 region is CASSYSGRGRDTIYF. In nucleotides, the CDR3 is TGTGCCAGCAGTTACTCGGGAAGGGGAAGAGACACCATATATTTT.

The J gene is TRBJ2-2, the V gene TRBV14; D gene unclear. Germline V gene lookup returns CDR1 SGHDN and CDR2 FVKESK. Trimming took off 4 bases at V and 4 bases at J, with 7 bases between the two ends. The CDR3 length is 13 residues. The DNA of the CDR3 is TGTGCCAGCAGCCGCCAGATCACCGGGGAGCTGTTTTTT. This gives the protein CASSRQITGELFF.

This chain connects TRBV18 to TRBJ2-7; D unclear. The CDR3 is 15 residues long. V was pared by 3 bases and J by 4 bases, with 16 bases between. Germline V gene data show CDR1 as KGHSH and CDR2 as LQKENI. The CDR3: CASSPREFAGYEQYF. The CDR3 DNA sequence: TGTGCCAGCTCACCCAGAGAATTTGCCGGGTACGAGCAGTACTTC.